These 5 T cell receptor beta chains originate from one sample sequenced in a study of blood T cell repertoires in COVID-19. Method: immunoSEQ multiplex PCR; TCRdb's copy keeps in-frame clones and lacks some. Of about 160,000 clones listed, about nine tenths are singletons. Sequencing input: PBMCs or T cells enriched from blood (not recorded which). The source is a woman between 40 and 50 years old who had been exposed to COVID-19.

This clone was recorded many times. This chain connects TRBV11-2 to TRBJ1-2; D remains ambiguous. V was shortened by 3 bases and J by 2 bases, with 10 bases between the two germline ends. This CDR3 is built from 14 residues. Per germline, CDR1 SGHAT and CDR2 FQNNGV. The CDR3 DNA is TGTGCCAGCAGCTTCCCGCGGGAGAACTATGGCTACACCTTC. It yields the protein CASSFPRENYGYTF.

This clone showed up just once. J is TRBJ2-2 and V is TRBV5-5; D gene ambiguous. In germline, CDR1 is SGHKS, CDR2 YYEKEE (reference sequence). The length of the CDR3 is 13 residues. The V end lost 1 base, the J end lost 3 bases, and 4 bases lay between the germline ends. The CDR3 spells CASSLTDTGELFF. The CDR3 coding sequence is TGTGCCAGCAGCTTGACAGACACCGGGGAGCTGTTTTTT.

The chain links TRBV19 to TRBJ1-1; no reliable D call. Germline CDR1 reads LNHDA; CDR2 reads SQIVND (reference sequence). The CDR3 is 16 amino acids. V lost 3 bases and J lost 1, with 15 bases in between. The CDR3: CASSISVGSSNTEAFF. The DNA of the CDR3 is TGTGCCAGTAGTATTAGCGTAGGGTCCTCGAACACTGAAGCTTTCTTT.

This clone was seen a single time. J is TRBJ2-1 and V is TRBV24-1, with a weak D call TRBD2 (6 bases). Deletions cut 9 bases from V and 0 bases from J, with 32 bases between. This CDR3 is built from 21 residues. Germline CDR1 and CDR2: KGHDR and SFDVKD. CDR3: CATGLTNRDFPALSSYNEQFF. Here the CDR3 DNA reads TGTGCCACCGGGTTAACGAATCGGGACTTCCCTGCCCTTAGCTCCTACAATGAGCAGTTCTTC.

V gene TRBV7-8 combines with J gene TRBJ1-6; maybe TRBD1 (6 bases). V was clipped by 5 bases and J by 7 bases, with 15 bases between them. CDR1 is SGHVS, CDR2 FQNEAQ, per germline. The CDR3 sequence is 15 residues long. Written as DNA, the CDR3 is TGTGCCAGCAGCCCTCAGGGGAGGGAGAATTCACCCCTCCACTTT. Translating gives CASSPQGRENSPLHF.